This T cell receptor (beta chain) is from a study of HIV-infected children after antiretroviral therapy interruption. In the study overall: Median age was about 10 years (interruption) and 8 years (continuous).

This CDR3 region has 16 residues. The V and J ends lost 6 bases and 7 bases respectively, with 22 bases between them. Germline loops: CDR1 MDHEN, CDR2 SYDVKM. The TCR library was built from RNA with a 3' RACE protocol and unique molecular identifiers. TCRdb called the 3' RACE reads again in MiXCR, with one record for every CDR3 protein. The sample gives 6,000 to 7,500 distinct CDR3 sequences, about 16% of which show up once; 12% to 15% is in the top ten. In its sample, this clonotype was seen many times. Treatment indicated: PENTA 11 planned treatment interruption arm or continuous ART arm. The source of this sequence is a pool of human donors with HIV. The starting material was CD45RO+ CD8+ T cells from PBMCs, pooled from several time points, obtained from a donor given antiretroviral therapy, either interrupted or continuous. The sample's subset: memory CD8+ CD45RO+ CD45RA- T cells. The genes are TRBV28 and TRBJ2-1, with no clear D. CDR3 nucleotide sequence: TGTGCCAGCAGCCTTTTTAGAGTACCCCCGAAAAATGAGCAGTTCTTC. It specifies CASSLFRVPPKNEQFF. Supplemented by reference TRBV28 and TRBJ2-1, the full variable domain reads DVKVTQSSRYLVKRTGEKVFLECVQDMDHENMFWYRQDPGLGLRLIYFSYDVKMKEKGDIPEGYSVSREKKERFSLILESASTNQTSMYLCASSLFRVPPKNEQFFGPGTRLTVL.